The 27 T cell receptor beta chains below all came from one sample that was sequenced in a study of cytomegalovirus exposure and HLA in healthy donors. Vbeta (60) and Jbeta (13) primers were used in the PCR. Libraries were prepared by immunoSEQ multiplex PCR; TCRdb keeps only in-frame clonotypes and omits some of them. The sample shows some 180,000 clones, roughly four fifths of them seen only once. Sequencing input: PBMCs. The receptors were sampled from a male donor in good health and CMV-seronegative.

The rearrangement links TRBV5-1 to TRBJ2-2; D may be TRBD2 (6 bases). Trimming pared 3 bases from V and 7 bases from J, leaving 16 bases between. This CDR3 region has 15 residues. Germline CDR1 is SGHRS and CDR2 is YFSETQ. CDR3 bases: TGCGCCAGCAGCTCGGCGGTCGGAGGGGTCGGGGAGCTGTTTTTT. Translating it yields CASSSAVGGVGELFF. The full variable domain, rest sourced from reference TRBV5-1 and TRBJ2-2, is KAGVTQTPRYLIKTRGQQVTLSCSPISGHRSVSWYQQTPGQGLQFLFEYFSETQRNKGNFPGRFSGRQFSNSRSEMNVSTLELGDSALYLCASSSAVGGVGELFFGEGSRLTVL.

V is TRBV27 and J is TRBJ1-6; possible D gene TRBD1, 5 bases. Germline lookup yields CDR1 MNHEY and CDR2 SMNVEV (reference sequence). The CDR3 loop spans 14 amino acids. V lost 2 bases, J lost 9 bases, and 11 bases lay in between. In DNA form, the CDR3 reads TGTGCCAGCAGTTTACAGGGCCCCTCTTCACCCCTCCACTTT. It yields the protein CASSLQGPSSPLHF.

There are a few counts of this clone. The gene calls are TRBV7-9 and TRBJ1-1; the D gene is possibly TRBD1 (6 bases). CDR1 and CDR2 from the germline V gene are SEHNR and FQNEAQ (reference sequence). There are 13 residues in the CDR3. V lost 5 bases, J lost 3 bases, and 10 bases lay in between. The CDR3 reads CASSLRQDTEAFF. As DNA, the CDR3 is TGTGCCAGCAGCCTTCGACAGGACACTGAAGCTTTCTTT.

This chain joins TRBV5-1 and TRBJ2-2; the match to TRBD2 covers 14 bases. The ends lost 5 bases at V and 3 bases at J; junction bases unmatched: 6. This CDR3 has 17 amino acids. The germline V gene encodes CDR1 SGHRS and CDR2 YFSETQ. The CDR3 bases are TGCGCCAGCAGAAGACTAGCGGGAGGGCCAGACACCGGGGAGCTGTTTTTT. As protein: CASRRLAGGPDTGELFF. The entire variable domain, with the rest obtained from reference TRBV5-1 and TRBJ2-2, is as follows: KAGVTQTPRYLIKTRGQQVTLSCSPISGHRSVSWYQQTPGQGLQFLFEYFSETQRNKGNFPGRFSGRQFSNSRSEMNVSTLELGDSALYLCASRRLAGGPDTGELFFGEGSRLTVL.

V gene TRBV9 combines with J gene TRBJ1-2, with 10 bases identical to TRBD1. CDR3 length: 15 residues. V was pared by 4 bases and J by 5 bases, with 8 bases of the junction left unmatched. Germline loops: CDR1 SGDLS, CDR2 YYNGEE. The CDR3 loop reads CASSLGQGVRYGYTF. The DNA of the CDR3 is TGTGCCAGCAGCTTAGGACAGGGGGTTAGGTATGGCTACACCTTC.

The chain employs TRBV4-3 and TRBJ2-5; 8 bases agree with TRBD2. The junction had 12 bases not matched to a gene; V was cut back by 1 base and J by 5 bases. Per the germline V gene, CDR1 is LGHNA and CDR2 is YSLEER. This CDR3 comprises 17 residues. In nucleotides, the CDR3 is TGCGCCAGCAGCCAAGCCCGACTAGCGCCGGCAGGGGAGACCCAGTACTTC. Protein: CASSQARLAPAGETQYF.

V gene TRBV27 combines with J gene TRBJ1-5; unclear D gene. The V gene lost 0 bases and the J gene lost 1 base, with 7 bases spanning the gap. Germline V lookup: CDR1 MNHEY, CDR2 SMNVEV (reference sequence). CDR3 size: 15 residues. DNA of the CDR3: TGTGCCAGCAGTTTATCTTCGACAAGCAATCAGCCCCAGCATTTT. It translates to CASSLSSTSNQPQHF.

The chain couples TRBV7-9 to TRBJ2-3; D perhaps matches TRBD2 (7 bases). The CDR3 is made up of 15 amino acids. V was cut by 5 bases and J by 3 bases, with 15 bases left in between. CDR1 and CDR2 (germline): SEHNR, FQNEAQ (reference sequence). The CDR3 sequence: CASSPRRGGTDTQYF. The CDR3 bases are TGTGCCAGCAGCCCCCGGAGGGGGGGGACAGATACGCAGTATTTT.

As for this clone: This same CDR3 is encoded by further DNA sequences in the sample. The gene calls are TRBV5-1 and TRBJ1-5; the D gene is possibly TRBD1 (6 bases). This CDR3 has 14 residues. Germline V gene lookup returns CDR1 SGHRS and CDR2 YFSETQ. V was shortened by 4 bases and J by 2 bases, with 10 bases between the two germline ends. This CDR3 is CASSIQGGNQPQHF. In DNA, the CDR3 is TGCGCCAGCAGCATACAGGGCGGCAATCAGCCCCAGCATTTT.

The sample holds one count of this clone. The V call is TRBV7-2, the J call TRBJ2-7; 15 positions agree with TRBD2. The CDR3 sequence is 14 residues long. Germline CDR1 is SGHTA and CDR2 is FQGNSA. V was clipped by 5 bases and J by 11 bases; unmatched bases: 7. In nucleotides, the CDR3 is TGTGCCAGCAGCCCTTGGACTAGCGGGAGGGCCAAGTACTTC. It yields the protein CASSPWTSGRAKYF.

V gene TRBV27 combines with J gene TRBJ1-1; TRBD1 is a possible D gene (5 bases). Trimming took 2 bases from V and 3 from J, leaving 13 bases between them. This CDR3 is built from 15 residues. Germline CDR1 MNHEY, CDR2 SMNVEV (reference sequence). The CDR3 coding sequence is TGTGCCAGCAGTTTAAATGGCGGGGGGGACACTGAAGCTTTCTTT. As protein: CASSLNGGGDTEAFF.

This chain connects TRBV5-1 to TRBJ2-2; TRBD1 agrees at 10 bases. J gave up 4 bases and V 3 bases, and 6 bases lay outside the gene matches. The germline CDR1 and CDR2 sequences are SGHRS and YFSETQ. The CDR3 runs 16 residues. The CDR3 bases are TGCGCCAGCAGCTATGGACAGGGGGTTTTCACCGGGGAGCTGTTTTTT. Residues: CASSYGQGVFTGELFF.

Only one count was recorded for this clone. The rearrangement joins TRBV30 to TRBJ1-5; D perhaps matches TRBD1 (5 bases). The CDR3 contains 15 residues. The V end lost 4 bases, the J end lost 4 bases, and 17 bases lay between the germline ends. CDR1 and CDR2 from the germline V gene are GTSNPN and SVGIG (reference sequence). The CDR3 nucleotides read TGTGCCTGGAACCTGCAGGGAGGAGGTAATCAGCCCCAGCATTTT. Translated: CAWNLQGGGNQPQHF.

The CDR3 DNA reads TGCGCCAGCAGCCCCGGGACAGGGGGCAGAGGCAATGAAAAACTGTTTTTT. This translates into CASSPGTGGRGNEKLFF. The chain employs TRBV4-1 and TRBJ1-4; TRBD1 aligns across 12 bases. This CDR3 spans 17 amino acids. Trimming cost V 4 bases and J 5 bases; bases outside gene matches: 8. Germline V CDR1 and CDR2: MGHRA, YSYEKL.

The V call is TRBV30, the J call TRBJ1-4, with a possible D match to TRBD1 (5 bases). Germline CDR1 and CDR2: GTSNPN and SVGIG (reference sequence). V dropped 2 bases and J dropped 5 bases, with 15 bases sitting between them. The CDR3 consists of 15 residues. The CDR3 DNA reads TGTGCCTGGAGTAGGGTAGACAGTCAAAATGAAAAACTGTTTTTT. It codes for CAWSRVDSQNEKLFF.

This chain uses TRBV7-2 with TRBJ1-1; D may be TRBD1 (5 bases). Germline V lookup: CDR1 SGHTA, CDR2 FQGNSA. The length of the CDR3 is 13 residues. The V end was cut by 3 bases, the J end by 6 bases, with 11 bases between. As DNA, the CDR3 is TGTGCCAGCAGCTTTCAGGGATGGGCTGAAGCTTTCTTT. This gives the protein CASSFQGWAEAFF.

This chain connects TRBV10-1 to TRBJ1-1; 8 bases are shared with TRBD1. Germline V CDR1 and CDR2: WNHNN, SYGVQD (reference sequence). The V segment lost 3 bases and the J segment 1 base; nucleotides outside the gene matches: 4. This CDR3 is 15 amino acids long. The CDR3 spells CASSDRGPANTEAFF. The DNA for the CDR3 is TGCGCCAGCAGTGACAGGGGGCCCGCGAACACTGAAGCTTTCTTT.

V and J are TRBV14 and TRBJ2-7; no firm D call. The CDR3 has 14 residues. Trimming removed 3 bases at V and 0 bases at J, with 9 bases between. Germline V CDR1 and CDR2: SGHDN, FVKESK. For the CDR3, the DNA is TGTGCCAGCAGCCATGGTTCCAGCTCCTACGAGCAGTACTTC. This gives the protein CASSHGSSSYEQYF.

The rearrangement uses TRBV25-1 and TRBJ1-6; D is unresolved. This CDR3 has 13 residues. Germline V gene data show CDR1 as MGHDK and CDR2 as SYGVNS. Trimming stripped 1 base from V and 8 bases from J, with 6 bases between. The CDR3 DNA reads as TGTGCCAGCAGTGAATCAGAATATTCACCCCTCCACTTT. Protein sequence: CASSESEYSPLHF.

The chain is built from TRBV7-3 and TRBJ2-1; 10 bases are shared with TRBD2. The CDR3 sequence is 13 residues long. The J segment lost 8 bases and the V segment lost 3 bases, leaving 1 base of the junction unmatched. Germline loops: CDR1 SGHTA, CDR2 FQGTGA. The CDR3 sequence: CASSFGTSDEQFF. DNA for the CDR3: TGTGCCAGCAGCTTCGGGACTAGCGATGAGCAGTTCTTC.

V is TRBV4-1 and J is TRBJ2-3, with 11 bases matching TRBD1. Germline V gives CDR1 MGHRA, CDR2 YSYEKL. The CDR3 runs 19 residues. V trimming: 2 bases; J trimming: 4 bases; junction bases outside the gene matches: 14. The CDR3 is CASSQPTSLRDRGADTQYF. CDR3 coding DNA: TGCGCCAGCAGCCAACCCACTTCTCTCCGGGACAGGGGGGCAGATACGCAGTATTTT.

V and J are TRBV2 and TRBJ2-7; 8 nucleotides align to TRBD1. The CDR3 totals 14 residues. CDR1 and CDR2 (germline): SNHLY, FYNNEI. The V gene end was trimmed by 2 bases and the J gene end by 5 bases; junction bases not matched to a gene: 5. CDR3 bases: TGTGCCAGCAGTGAACTGGTACAGGGGGACGAGCAGTACTTC. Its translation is CASSELVQGDEQYF.

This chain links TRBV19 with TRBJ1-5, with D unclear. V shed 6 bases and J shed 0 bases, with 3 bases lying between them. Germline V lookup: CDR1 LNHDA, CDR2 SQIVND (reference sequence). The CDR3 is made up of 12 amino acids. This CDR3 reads CASRYSNQPQHF. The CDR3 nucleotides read TGTGCCAGTAGGTATAGCAATCAGCCCCAGCATTTT.

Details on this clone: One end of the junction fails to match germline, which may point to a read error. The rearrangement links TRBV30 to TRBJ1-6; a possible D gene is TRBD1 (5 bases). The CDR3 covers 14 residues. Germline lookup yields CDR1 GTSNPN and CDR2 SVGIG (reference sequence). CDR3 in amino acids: CVWSLAGTPDVLHF. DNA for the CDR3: TGTGTCTGGAGCTTAGCGGGGACCCCGGATGTCCTCCACTTT.

Here the CDR3 DNA reads TGTGCCAGCAGCCAGGGAGATACGCAGTATTTT. As protein: CASSQGDTQYF. The chain uses TRBV7-9 and TRBJ2-3; D is perhaps TRBD1 (5 bases). The CDR3 totals 11 residues. Trimming pared 5 bases from V and 5 bases from J, leaving 5 bases between. CDR1 and CDR2 from the germline V gene are SEHNR and FQNEAQ (reference sequence).

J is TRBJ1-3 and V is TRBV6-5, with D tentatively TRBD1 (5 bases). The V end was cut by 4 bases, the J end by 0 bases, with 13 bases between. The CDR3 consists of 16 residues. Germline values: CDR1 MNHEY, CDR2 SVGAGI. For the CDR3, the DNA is TGTGCCAGCAGTTCCTGGAGGGGTGACTCTGGAAACACCATATATTTT. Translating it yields CASSSWRGDSGNTIYF.

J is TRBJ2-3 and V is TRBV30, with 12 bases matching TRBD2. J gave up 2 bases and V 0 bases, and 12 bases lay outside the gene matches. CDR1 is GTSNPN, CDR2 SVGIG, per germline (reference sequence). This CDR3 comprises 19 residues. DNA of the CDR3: TGTGCCTGGAGTGTAGCACTAGCGGGAGGCCTCTCCCCCACAGATACGCAGTATTTT. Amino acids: CAWSVALAGGLSPTDTQYF.